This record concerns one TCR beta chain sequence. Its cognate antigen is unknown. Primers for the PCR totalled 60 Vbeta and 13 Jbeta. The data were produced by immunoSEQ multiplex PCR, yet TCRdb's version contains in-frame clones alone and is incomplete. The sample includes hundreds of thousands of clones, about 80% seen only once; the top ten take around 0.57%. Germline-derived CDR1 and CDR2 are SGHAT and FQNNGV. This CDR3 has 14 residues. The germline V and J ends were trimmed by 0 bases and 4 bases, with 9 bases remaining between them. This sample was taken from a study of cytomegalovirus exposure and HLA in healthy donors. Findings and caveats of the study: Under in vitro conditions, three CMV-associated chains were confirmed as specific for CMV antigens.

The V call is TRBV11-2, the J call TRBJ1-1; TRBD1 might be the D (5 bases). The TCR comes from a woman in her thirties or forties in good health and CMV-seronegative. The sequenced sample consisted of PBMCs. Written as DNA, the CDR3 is TGTGCCAGCAGCTTAGATCTCGGGGGCACTGAAGCTTTCTTT. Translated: CASSLDLGGTEAFF.